The T cell receptor (beta chain) under discussion was sequenced for a study of T cell responses to AZD1222 COVID-19 vaccine. Overall study results and limits: Among vaccine-associated CD4 TCRs, coverage spanned spike, with dominance at 160-218 and 743-854.

As concerns this clone: The antigen remains unidentified.

Losses at the gene ends were 4 bases for V and 8 bases for J; bases not matched to a gene: 8. The CDR3 totals 14 residues. CDR1 is SGHAT and CDR2 is FQNNGV in the germline V gene. Sequenced by immunoSEQ multiplex PCR; TCRdb stores in-frame clones only, minus some. Here the sample spans approximately 180,000 clones, around nine tenths being singletons. The receptor's source is an adult in good health. This rearrangement joins TRBV11-2 to TRBJ1-1; 9 bases match TRBD1. This material consisted of peripheral blood, taken on day 0 of AZD1222 vaccination. The CDR3 protein is CASSYLQGAGEAFF. The CDR3 DNA is TGTGCCAGCAGCTATTTACAGGGGGCCGGGGAAGCTTTCTTT.